This section outlines one T cell receptor (beta chain) sequence together with its context. Its antigen remains unknown. Each TCR beta cDNA library carried unique molecular identifiers. When about 0.95 to 10 million T cells were used, they gave hundreds of thousands of cDNA molecules. TCRdb passed the PCR reads through MiXCR, listing each CDR3 protein once. In the table there are about 570,000 distinct CDR3 sequences, around a third of which are singletons. The sample belongs to a study of post-analysis software for immune sequencing data. About the research overall: Relapsing-remitting, secondary progressive and progressive-relapsing courses of multiple sclerosis were included.

Overall study results and limits: With TRBV5-6, TRBV5-1 and TRBV20-1 included, about five TRBV segments were more frequent in patients than in controls. Compared with controls, patients showed significantly lower normalized Chao1 diversity. Samples prepared in the same batch strongly co-clustered by F measure.

This CDR3 contains 19 residues. Losses at the gene ends were 7 bases for V and 8 bases for J; bases not matched to a gene: 23. The TCR originated in a girl aged 2-17 years with multiple sclerosis. The sample was blood. This sequence joins TRBV12-3 or TRBV12-4 and TRBJ2-1, with TRBD2 matching 10 bases. CDR3 residues: CASTLRTAGGSRRGDEQFF. The CDR3 bases are TGTGCCAGCACCCTGAGAACAGCGGGGGGGAGTAGACGTGGCGATGAGCAGTTCTTC.